This TCR beta chain comes out of a study of beta chain features in type 1 diabetes. Germline V gives CDR1 SGHRS, CDR2 YFSETQ. The CDR3 loop spans 14 amino acids. The V segment lost 0 bases and the J segment 8 bases; nucleotides outside the gene matches: 6. Of the isolated RNA, all was reverse transcribed, and so the sequenced material was expressed TCRB transcripts. TCRdb's table, derived via immunoSEQ multiplex PCR, lists solely in-frame clones and lacks some. The repertoire holds fewer than 25,000 clones, with more than 60% as singletons. This sequence originates from a woman in her forties in good health. The sequenced sample was Tregs from blood. The chain carries TRBV5-1 and TRBJ1-1; 8 bases fit TRBD1. CDR3 region: CASSLVQGAGEAFF. CDR3 DNA: TGCGCCAGCAGCTTGGTTCAGGGGGCGGGGGAAGCTTTCTTT.